This entry is about one TCR beta chain. It lacks a known antigen. No per-base quality is available; no much larger clone lies one base away. Relative to germline, V is 5 bases shorter and J is 3 bases shorter, with 7 bases between their ends. The germline V gene specifies SQVTM as CDR1 and ANQGSEA as CDR2. From the cysteine through the phenylalanine, the CDR3 covers 11 amino acids. Only the CDR3 region is kept as DNA, spanning 33 bases read in frame from base 1. These data originate in a study of blood T cell repertoires in COVID-19 (dated by TCRdb to between 2020 and 2021). Study-wide context: Collaborator samples came from the United States, Italy and Spain and covered acute and convalescent phases of COVID-19. The prospective study material was composed of cDNA or gDNA derived from T cells, B-cell-depleted T cells, or PBMCs. Deeply sampled blood TCRbeta repertoires from subjects exposed to, actively infected with, or recovered from COVID-19 were included in the dataset. A freely available public database, intended as a resource for researchers studying the immune response to SARS-CoV-2, is where the repertoires were released. Samples came from the ongoing ImmuneRACE study (first 160 participants) plus 1,254 subjects from 6 global collaborators. A de-identified subject ID, COVID-19 status, age in years and sex were almost always included in the sample metadata. Where available, HLA class I and class II types were taken from metadata supplied by the sample provider and were not determined by assay-based typing.

Points the paper makes about the study in general: The quantity of clinical and demographic metadata differed by source and by participant and was supplied without curation.

TCRbeta CDR3 regions were amplified from genomic DNA using the immunoSEQ Assay, a bias-controlled multiplex PCR. The published analysis was carried out like this. Nucleated cell counts per sample were estimated from amplification of reference gene primers within the assay. To quantify the absolute abundance of each unique TCRbeta CDR3 rearrangement, sequence reads were collapsed and filtered. For each sample, productive Simpson clonality was calculated as the square root of Simpson's diversity index over productive rearrangements. The table comes from immuneACCESS by way of TCRdb, which keeps in-frame sequences with V and J called. Part of the clones is missing from these tables; in studies checked, under half for an unresolved V gene and the rest for unknown reasons. V, J and clone size are taken as reported in that table, and D and trimming were inferred from the DNA itself. The sample records about 250,000 clones, 80% to 90% of which are singletons. Roughly 6.7% of the sample goes to the ten largest clones.

In the prospective study, participants were roughly 18 to 90 years old, resided in approximately 22 geographic areas of the United States, and were enrolled through a virtual design. To assign participants to cohorts, the prospective study relied on clinical history that participants themselves reported in a screening survey and a study questionnaire. Exposed participants had been in contact with someone with a PCR-confirmed or clinician-diagnosed COVID-19 case within 2 weeks of study entry. In the prospective study, mobile phlebotomists collected whole blood, serum and a nasopharyngeal or oropharyngeal swab from each participant. Additional blood draws and questionnaires over an approximately 2-month period could optionally be provided by prospective study participants. Blood samples from the prospective study were shipped frozen or at room temperature prior to DNA extraction.

The rearranged segments are TRBV29-1 and TRBJ1-2; no D segment can be confidently identified. The specimen sequenced was PBMCs or T cells enriched from blood (not recorded which). This TCR was recovered from a woman between 45 and 65 years old who had been exposed to COVID-19. Here is the DNA: TGCAGCGTTTCCCGGGACTATGGCTACACCTTC. This is translated as CSVSRDYGYTF. Full variable domain (CDR3 extended with the reference TRBV29-1 and TRBJ1-2 proteins): SAVISQKPSRDICQRGTSLTIQCQVDSQVTMMFWYRQQPGQSLTLIATANQGSEATYESGFVIDKFPISRPNLTFSTLTVSNMSPEDSSIYLCSVSRDYGYTFGSGTRLTVV.